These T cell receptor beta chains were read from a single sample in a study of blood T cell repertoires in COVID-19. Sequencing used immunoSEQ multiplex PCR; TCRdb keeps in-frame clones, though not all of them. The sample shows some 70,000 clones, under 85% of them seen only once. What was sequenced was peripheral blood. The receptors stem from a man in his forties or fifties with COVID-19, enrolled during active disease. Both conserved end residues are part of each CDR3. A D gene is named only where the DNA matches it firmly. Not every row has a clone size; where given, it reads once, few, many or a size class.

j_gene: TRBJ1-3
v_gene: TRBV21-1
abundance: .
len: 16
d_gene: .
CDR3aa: CASSLQGPSSGNTIYF
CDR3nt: TGTGCCAGCAGTCTACAGGGACCGAGCTCTGGAAACACCATATATTTT

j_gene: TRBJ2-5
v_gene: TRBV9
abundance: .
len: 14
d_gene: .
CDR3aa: CASSVSARGETQYF
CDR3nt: TGTGCCAGCAGCGTTTCGGCTAGGGGAGAGACCCAGTACTTC

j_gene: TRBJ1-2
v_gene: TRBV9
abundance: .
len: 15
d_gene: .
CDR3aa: CASSVETGNSYGYTF
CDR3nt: TGTGCCAGCAGCGTAGAAACAGGCAATAGCTATGGCTACACCTTC

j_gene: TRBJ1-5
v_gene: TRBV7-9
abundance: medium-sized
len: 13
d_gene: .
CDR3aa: CASSQGQRQPQHF
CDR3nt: TGTGCCAGCAGCCAAGGACAACGGCAGCCCCAGCATTTT

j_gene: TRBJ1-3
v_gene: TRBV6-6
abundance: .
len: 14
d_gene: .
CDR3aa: CASSSLGIPDTIYF
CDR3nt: TGTGCCAGCAGTTCCCTCGGGATTCCGGACACCATATATTTT

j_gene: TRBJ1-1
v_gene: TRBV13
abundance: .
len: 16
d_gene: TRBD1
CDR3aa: CASSLGTGLMNTEAFF
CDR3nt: TGTGCCAGCAGCTTAGGGACAGGGTTAATGAACACTGAAGCTTTCTTT

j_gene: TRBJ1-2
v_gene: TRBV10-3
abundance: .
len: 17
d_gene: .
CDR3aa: CAISEQGFPPLHYGYTF
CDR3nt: TGTGCCATCAGTGAGCAGGGATTTCCCCCCCTCCACTATGGCTACACCTTC

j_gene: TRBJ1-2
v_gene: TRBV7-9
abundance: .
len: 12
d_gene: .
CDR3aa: CASSLRGDGYTF
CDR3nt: TGTGCCAGCAGCTTGCGCGGGGATGGCTACACCTTC

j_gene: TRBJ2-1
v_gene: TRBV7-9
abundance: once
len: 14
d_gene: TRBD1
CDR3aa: CASSLGTGVVEQFF
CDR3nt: TGTGCCAGCAGCCTCGGGACAGGGGTAGTTGAGCAGTTCTTC

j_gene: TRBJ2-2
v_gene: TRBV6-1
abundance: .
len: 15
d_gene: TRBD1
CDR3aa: CASSESRGFAGELFF
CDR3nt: TGTGCCAGCAGTGAGTCCAGGGGGTTCGCCGGGGAGCTGTTTTTT

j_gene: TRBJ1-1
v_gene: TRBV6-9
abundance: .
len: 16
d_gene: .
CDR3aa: CASSPGQSRWNTEAFF
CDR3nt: TGTGCCAGCTCACCAGGACAGAGTCGTTGGAACACTGAAGCTTTCTTT

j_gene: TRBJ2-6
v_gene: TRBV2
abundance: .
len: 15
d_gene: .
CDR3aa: CASFNPMGTANVLTF
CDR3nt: TGTGCCAGCTTTAACCCGATGGGCACAGCCAACGTCCTGACTTTC

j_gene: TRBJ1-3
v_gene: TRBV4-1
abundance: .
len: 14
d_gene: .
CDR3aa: CASSLTGQGNTIYF
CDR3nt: TGCGCCAGCAGCTTGACAGGACAGGGAAACACCATATATTTT

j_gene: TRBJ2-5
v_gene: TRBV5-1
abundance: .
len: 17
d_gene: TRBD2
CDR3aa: CASSYNGLAGAQETQYF
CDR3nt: TGCGCCAGCAGCTACAACGGACTAGCGGGGGCACAAGAGACCCAGTACTTC

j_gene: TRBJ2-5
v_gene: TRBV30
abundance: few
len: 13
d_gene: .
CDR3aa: CAWSVRRDGTQYF
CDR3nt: TGTGCCTGGAGTGTACGGCGGGACGGGACCCAGTACTTC

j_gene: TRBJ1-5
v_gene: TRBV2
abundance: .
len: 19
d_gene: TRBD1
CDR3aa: CASSLIYASITGGIQPQHF
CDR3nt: TGTGCCAGCAGCTTAATATACGCATCCATTACAGGGGGCATTCAGCCCCAGCATTTT

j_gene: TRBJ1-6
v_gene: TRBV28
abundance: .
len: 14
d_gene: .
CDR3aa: CASSITGNNSPLHF
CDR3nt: TGTGCCAGCAGTATCACAGGGAATAATTCACCCCTCCACTTT

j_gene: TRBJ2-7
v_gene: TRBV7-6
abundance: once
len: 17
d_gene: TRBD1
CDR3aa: CASSKPASGGPGYEQYF
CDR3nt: TGTGCCAGCAGCAAGCCCGCTTCAGGGGGCCCGGGGTACGAGCAGTACTTC

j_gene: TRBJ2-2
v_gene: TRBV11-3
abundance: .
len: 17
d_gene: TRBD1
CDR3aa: CASSLTRTGTGTGELFF
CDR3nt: TGTGCCAGCAGCCTCACCAGGACAGGAACGGGCACCGGGGAGCTGTTTTTT

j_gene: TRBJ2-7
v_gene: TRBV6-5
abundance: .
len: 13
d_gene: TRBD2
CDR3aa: CASSYASGYEQYF
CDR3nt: TGTGCCAGCAGTTACGCTAGCGGATACGAGCAGTACTTC

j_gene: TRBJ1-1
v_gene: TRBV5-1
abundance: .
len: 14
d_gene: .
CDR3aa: CASSLLGANTEAFF
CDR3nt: TGCGCCAGCAGCTTGCTAGGTGCGAACACTGAAGCTTTCTTT

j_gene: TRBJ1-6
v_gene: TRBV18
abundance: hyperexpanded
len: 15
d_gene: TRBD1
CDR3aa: CASSPLDRGNSPLHF
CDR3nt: TGTGCCAGCTCACCACTAGACAGGGGCAATTCACCCCTCCACTTT

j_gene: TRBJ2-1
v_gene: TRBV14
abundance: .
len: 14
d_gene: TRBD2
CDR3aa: CASSLSGGANEQFF
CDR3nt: TGTGCCAGCAGCCTAAGCGGGGGGGCAAATGAGCAGTTCTTC

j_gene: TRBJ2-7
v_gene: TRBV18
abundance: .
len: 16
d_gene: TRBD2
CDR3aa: CASSPALAGGSYEQYF
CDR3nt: TGTGCCAGCTCACCCGCCCTAGCGGGGGGTTCCTACGAGCAGTACTTC

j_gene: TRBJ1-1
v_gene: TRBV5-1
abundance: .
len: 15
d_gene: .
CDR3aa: CASSLDTGGGTEAFF
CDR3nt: TGCGCCAGCAGCTTGGACACCGGCGGGGGCACTGAAGCTTTCTTT

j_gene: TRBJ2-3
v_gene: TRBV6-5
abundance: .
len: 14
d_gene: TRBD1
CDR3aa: CAGGTGPSTDTQYF
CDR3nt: TGTGCCGGCGGGACAGGACCGAGCACAGATACGCAGTATTTT

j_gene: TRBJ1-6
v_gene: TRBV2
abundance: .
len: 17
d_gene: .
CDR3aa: CASSEETSGLNNSPLHF
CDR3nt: TGTGCCAGCAGTGAAGAAACCTCGGGACTGAATAATTCACCCCTCCACTTT

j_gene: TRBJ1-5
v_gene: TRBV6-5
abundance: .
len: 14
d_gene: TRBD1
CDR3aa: CAGGVRGLSQPQHF
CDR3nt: TGTGCCGGGGGGGTCAGGGGGCTGAGTCAGCCCCAGCATTTT

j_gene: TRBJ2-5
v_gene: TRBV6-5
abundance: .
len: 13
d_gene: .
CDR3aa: CASSHGEVETQYF
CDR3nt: TGTGCCAGCAGTCATGGGGAGGTAGAGACCCAGTACTTC